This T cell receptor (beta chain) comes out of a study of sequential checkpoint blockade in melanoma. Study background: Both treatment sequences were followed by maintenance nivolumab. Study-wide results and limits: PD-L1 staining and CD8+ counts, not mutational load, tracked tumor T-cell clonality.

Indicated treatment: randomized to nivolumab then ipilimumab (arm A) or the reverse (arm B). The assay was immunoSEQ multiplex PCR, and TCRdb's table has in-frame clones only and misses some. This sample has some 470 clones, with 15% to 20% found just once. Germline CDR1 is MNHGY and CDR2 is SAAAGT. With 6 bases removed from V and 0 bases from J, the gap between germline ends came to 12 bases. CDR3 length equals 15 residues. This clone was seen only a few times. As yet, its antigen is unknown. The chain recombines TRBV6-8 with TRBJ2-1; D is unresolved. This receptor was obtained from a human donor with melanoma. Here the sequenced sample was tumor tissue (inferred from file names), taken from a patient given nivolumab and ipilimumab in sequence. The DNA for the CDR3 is TGTGCCAGCAGAAACGACCTATTCTCCTACAATGAGCAGTTCTTC. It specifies CASRNDLFSYNEQFF.